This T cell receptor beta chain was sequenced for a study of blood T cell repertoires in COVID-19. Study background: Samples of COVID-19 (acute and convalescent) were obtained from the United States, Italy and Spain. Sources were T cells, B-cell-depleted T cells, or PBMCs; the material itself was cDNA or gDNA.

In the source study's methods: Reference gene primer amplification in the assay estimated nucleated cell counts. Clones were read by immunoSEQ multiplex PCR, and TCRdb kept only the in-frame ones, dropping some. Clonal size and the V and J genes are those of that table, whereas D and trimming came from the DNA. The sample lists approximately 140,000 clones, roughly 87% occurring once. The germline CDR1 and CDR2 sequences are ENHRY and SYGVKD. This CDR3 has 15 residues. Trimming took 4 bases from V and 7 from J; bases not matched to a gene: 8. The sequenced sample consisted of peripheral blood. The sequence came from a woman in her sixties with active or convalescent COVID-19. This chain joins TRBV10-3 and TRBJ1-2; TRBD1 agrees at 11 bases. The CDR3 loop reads CAISGNGQGAGGYTF. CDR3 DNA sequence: TGTGCCATCAGTGGAAATGGACAGGGGGCTGGTGGCTACACCTTC.